Here is one TCR beta chain with its context. These data originate in a study of blood T cell repertoires in COVID-19. Study summary: The origin of the acute and convalescent COVID-19 samples was the United States, Italy and Spain. From T cells, B-cell-depleted T cells, or PBMCs came the material, which was cDNA or gDNA.

Per the original methods: Amplification from reference gene primers served as the basis for estimated nucleated cell counts. Data came from immunoSEQ multiplex PCR; TCRdb stores just in-frame clones and leaves some out. Clonal size and the V and J genes are those of that table, whereas D and trimming came from the DNA. Of about 150,000 clones detected, 85% appear once; the ten largest clones hold about 3%. CDR1 and CDR2 from the germline V gene are MDHEN and SYDVKM. V lost 11 bases, J lost 3 bases, and 13 bases lay in between. The CDR3 totals 12 residues. Sample: peripheral blood. The source is a woman in her forties with active or convalescent COVID-19. V usage is TRBV28 and J usage is TRBJ1-2, with a possible D match to TRBD1 (5 bases). CDR3 DNA: TGTGCCGCCGGAGACAGTCACTATGGCTACACCTTC. Translation gives CAAGDSHYGYTF.